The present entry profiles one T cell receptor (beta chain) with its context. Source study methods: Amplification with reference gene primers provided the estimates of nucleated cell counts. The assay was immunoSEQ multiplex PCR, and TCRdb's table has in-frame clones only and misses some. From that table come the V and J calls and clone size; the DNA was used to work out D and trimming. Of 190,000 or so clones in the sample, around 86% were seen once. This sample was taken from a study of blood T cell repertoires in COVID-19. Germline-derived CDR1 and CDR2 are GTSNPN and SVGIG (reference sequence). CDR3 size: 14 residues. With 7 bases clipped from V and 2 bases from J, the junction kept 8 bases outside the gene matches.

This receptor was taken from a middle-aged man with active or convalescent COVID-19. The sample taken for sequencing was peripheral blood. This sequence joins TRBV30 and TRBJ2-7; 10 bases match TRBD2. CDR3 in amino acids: CAFQDSGGTYEQYF. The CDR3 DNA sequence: TGTGCCTTCCAAGATAGCGGGGGGACCTACGAGCAGTACTTC.